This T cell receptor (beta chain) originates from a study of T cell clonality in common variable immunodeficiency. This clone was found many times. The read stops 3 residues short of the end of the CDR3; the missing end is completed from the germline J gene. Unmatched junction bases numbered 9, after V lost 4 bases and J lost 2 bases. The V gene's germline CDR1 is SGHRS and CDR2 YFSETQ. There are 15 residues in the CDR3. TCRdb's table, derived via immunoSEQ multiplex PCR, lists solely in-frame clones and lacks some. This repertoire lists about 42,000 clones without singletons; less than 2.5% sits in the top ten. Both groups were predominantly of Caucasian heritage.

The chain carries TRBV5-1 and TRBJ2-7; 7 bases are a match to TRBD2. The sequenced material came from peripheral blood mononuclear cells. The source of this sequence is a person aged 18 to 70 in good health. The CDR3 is CASSDGGVGAYEQYF. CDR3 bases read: TGCGCCAGCAGCGATGGGGGGGTAGGGGCCTACGAG.